Listed here are 20 T cell receptor beta chains from one sample, sequenced in a study of blood T cell repertoires in COVID-19. The table came from immunoSEQ multiplex PCR; TCRdb's copy has only in-frame clones and leaves some out. The data hold some 200,000 clones, with about 80% observed a single time. The sample comprised peripheral blood. The source is a human donor with acute or convalescent COVID-19. The donor label of this sample is uncertain.

The chain is built from TRBV6-5 and TRBJ2-3; 7 bases match TRBD2. The CDR3 extends over 13 amino acids. Looked up from germline, CDR1 is MNHEY and CDR2 is SVGAGI. J was trimmed by 0 bases and V by 7 bases; bases with no gene match: 1. CDR3 in amino acids: CASILASTDTQYF. DNA of the CDR3: TGTGCCAGCATACTAGCGAGCACAGATACGCAGTATTTT.

This clone was seen a handful of times. The V and J genes are TRBV7-3 and TRBJ2-3; 8 bases match TRBD1. This CDR3 region has 15 residues. CDR1 is SGHTA and CDR2 is FQGTGA in the germline V gene. The V segment lost 8 bases and the J segment 3 bases; nucleotides outside the gene matches: 10. CDR3 amino acids: CASASGGAGTDTQYF. CDR3 nucleotides: TGTGCCAGCGCTTCAGGGGGCGCCGGGACAGATACGCAGTATTTT.

This chain links TRBV7-9 with TRBJ2-2; 10 bases match TRBD2. The CDR3 is 16 residues long. Germline V lookup: CDR1 SEHNR, CDR2 FQNEAQ (reference sequence). The junction had 1 base not matched to a gene; V was cut back by 3 bases and J by 0 bases. The CDR3 DNA reads TGTGCCAGCAGCTTCACTAGCGGGGCGAACACCGGGGAGCTGTTTTTT. It yields the protein CASSFTSGANTGELFF.

The chain has TRBV6-2 or TRBV6-3 and TRBJ2-5, with D perhaps TRBD1 (6 bases). This CDR3 region has 18 residues. V shed 4 bases and J shed 4 bases, with 25 bases lying between them. CDR1 is MNHEY and CDR2 is SVGEGT in the germline V gene. The CDR3 sequence: CASSFPGTTIKRGETQYF. The CDR3 bases are TGTGCCAGCAGTTTCCCCGGGACAACTATAAAACGTGGAGAGACCCAGTACTTC.

The CDR3 sequence: CASSLTSGSKTGELFF. CDR3 bases: TGTGCCAGCAGCCTGACTAGCGGGAGTAAAACCGGGGAGCTGTTTTTT. The chain carries TRBV7-9 and TRBJ2-2, with 12 bases matching TRBD2. The CDR3 runs 16 residues. Germline assignment: CDR1 SEHNR and CDR2 FQNEAQ (reference sequence). V trimming: 5 bases; J trimming: 5 bases; junction bases outside the gene matches: 6.

This chain joins TRBV28 and TRBJ1-1; possibly TRBD1 for D (5 bases). Per the germline V gene, CDR1 is MDHEN and CDR2 is SYDVKM. CDR3 length: 12 residues. V lost 6 bases and J 9 bases, leaving 14 bases between the germline ends. CDR3 sequence: CASRGPKQQAFF. The DNA of the CDR3 is TGTGCCAGCAGGGGGCCCAAGCAGCAAGCTTTCTTT. Full variable domain (outside the CDR3, taken from reference TRBV28 and TRBJ1-1): DVKVTQSSRYLVKRTGEKVFLECVQDMDHENMFWYRQDPGLGLRLIYFSYDVKMKEKGDIPEGYSVSREKKERFSLILESASTNQTSMYLCASRGPKQQAFFGQGTRLTVV.

This clone was detected once. The rearrangement joins TRBV27 to TRBJ2-3; TRBD2 aligns across 7 bases. With 7 bases clipped from V and 2 bases from J, the junction kept 15 bases outside the gene matches. This CDR3 contains 17 residues. Germline V gene sequence: CDR1 MNHEY, CDR2 SMNVEV (reference sequence). The CDR3 nucleotides read TGTGCCAGCATCCCCGTTGCTGCGGGAGCACCCACAGATACGCAGTATTTT. Translation: CASIPVAAGAPTDTQYF.

This clone was detected once. V gene TRBV5-4 combines with J gene TRBJ1-1, with D tentatively TRBD1 (5 bases). The germline gives CDR1 SGHNT, CDR2 YYREEE (reference sequence). V was cut by 6 bases and J by 4 bases, with 16 bases left in between. This CDR3 comprises 14 residues. CDR3 in amino acids: CASTPQGRGTEAFF. The CDR3 coding sequence is TGTGCCAGCACCCCTCAAGGGAGGGGCACTGAAGCTTTCTTT. Looking up the rest from reference TRBV5-4 and TRBJ1-1 gives the full variable domain: ETGVTQSPTHLIKTRGQQVTLRCSSQSGHNTVSWYQQALGQGPQFIFQYYREEENGRGNFPPRFSGLQFPNYSSELNVNALELDDSALYLCASTPQGRGTEAFFGQGTRLTVV.

The chain links TRBV5-5 to TRBJ1-5; unclear D gene. Deletions cut 0 bases from V and 4 bases from J, with 8 bases between. This CDR3 comprises 14 residues. Per germline, CDR1 SGHKS and CDR2 YYEKEE (reference sequence). The CDR3 bases are TGTGCCAGCAGCTTGGACGGAGGGAATCAGCCCCAGCATTTT. Its protein is CASSLDGGNQPQHF.

The sample holds many counts of this clone. The V and J genes are TRBV5-4 and TRBJ2-2; 9 nucleotides match TRBD1. The CDR3 has 15 amino acids. The V gene's germline CDR1 is SGHNT and CDR2 YYREEE (reference sequence). Germline trimming cut 3 bases from V and 2 bases from J; bases unmatched to any gene: 2. The CDR3 loop is CASSWDRENTGELFF. The DNA for the CDR3 is TGTGCCAGCAGCTGGGACAGGGAAAACACCGGGGAGCTGTTTTTT.

The rearrangement joins TRBV5-6 to TRBJ1-5; TRBD1 matches 7 bases. The V and J ends lost 4 bases and 2 bases, in that order; junction bases with no gene match: 3. The CDR3 length is 14 residues. Germline V gene sequence: CDR1 SGHDT, CDR2 YYEEEE. CDR3 DNA sequence: TGTGCCAGCAGCCTGGGACAGCGCAATCAGCCCCAGCATTTT. Its protein is CASSLGQRNQPQHF.

CDR3 loop: CASSPTGTSGEQYF. CDR3 in DNA: TGTGCCAGCAGCCCCACCGGGACAAGTGGCGAGCAGTACTTC. The chain couples TRBV5-4 to TRBJ2-7; D is possibly TRBD1 (6 bases). V lost 4 bases and J 6 bases, leaving 17 bases between the germline ends. The germline V gene has CDR1 SGHNT and CDR2 YYREEE (reference sequence). The CDR3 extends over 14 amino acids.

The chain links TRBV28 to TRBJ1-1, with D possibly being TRBD1 (5 bases). This CDR3 has 14 residues. Per germline, CDR1 MDHEN and CDR2 SYDVKM. The V end lost 2 bases, the J end lost 4 bases, and 11 bases lay between the germline ends. The CDR3 nucleotides are TGTGCCAGCAGTTTAGTCCCCCAGGGCACTGAAGCTTTCTTT. Translated, it gives CASSLVPQGTEAFF.

This rearrangement joins TRBV27 to TRBJ2-7; 7 nucleotides line up with TRBD2. Per germline, CDR1 MNHEY and CDR2 SMNVEV (reference sequence). Losses at the gene ends were 6 bases for V and 0 bases for J; bases not matched to a gene: 2. This CDR3 is 13 amino acids long. The DNA of the CDR3 is TGTGCCAGCAGAGCGGGATACTCCTACGAGCAGTACTTC. Amino acid sequence: CASRAGYSYEQYF.

This chain links TRBV5-1 with TRBJ1-1, with TRBD1 as a possible D gene (5 bases). Germline V gene sequence: CDR1 SGHRS, CDR2 YFSETQ. This CDR3 comprises 14 residues. V lost 5 bases, J lost 2 bases, and 13 bases lay in between. The chain's CDR3 is CASSSRDFNTEAFF. The CDR3 DNA reads as TGCGCCAGCAGTAGTCGGGACTTCAACACTGAAGCTTTCTTT.

This rearrangement joins TRBV7-9 to TRBJ1-1, with a weak D call TRBD1 (6 bases). The CDR3 has 14 residues. V lost 2 bases to trimming and J lost 4 bases, with 11 bases between them. Germline loops: CDR1 SEHNR, CDR2 FQNEAQ (reference sequence). In nucleotides, the CDR3 is TGTGCCAGCAGCTTAAGACAGGTGGGCACTGAAGCTTTCTTT. It codes for CASSLRQVGTEAFF.

The chain employs TRBV9 and TRBJ2-3, with TRBD2 matching 9 bases. The CDR3 contains 15 residues. J gave up 6 bases and V 3 bases, and 8 bases lay outside the gene matches. Germline assignment: CDR1 SGDLS and CDR2 YYNGEE. The CDR3 DNA sequence: TGTGCCAGCAGCGAGACTAGCGGCTTCAGGGATACGCAGTATTTT. This translates into CASSETSGFRDTQYF. The full variable domain, its missing parts supplied by reference TRBV9 and TRBJ2-3, is DSGVTQTPKHLITATGQRVTLRCSPRSGDLSVYWYQQSLDQGLQFLIQYYNGEERAKGNILERFSAQQFPDLHSELNLSSLELGDSALYFCASSETSGFRDTQYFGPGTRLTVL.

The V call is TRBV6-5, the J call TRBJ2-5; 9 nucleotides agree with TRBD1. Germline CDR1 is MNHEY and CDR2 is SVGAGI. Trimming took 7 bases from V and 5 from J; bases not matched to a gene: 8. This CDR3 contains 14 residues. The CDR3 bases are TGTGCCAGCACAGGGACAGGGAGCAGGGAGACCCAGTACTTC. Protein sequence: CASTGTGSRETQYF.

The rearrangement joins TRBV7-9 to TRBJ1-5; D is unclear. CDR1 SEHNR and CDR2 FQNEAQ come from the germline V gene (reference sequence). The V gene lost 5 bases and the J gene lost 1 base, with 9 bases spanning the gap. The CDR3 contains 14 residues. The chain's CDR3 is CASSRTGSNQPQHF. The CDR3 nucleotides are TGTGCCAGCAGCCGGACGGGGAGCAATCAGCCCCAGCATTTT. The whole variable domain, filled in from reference TRBV7-9 and TRBJ1-5, reads DTGVSQNPRHKITKRGQNVTFRCDPISEHNRLYWYRQTLGQGPEFLTYFQNEAQLEKSRLLSDRFSAERPKGSFSTLEIQRTEQGDSAMYLCASSRTGSNQPQHFGDGTRLSIL.

The V gene is TRBV27, the J gene TRBJ2-1; 15 bases map to TRBD2. The CDR3 is made up of 17 amino acids. Unmatched junction bases numbered 8, after V lost 5 bases and J lost 6 bases. Germline V gene lookup returns CDR1 MNHEY and CDR2 SMNVEV (reference sequence). The CDR3 DNA sequence: TGTGCCAGCAGTCCCGGACTAGCGGGAGGGCTTGGCAATGAGCAGTTCTTC. Protein: CASSPGLAGGLGNEQFF.